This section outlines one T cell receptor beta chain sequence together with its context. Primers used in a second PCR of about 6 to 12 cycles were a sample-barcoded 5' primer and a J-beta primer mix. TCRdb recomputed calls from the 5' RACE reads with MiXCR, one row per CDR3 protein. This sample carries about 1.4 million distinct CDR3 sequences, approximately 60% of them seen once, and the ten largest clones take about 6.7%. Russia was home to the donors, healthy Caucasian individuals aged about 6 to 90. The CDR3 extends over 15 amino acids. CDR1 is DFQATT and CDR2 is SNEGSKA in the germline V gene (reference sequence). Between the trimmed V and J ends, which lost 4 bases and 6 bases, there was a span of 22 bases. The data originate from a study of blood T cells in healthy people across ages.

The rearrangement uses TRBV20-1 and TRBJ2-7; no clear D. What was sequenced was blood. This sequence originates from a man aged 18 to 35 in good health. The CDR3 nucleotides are TGCAGTGCTACCCCGACCGATTTCCCAGGAAGCGAGCAGTACTTC. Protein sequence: CSATPTDFPGSEQYF.